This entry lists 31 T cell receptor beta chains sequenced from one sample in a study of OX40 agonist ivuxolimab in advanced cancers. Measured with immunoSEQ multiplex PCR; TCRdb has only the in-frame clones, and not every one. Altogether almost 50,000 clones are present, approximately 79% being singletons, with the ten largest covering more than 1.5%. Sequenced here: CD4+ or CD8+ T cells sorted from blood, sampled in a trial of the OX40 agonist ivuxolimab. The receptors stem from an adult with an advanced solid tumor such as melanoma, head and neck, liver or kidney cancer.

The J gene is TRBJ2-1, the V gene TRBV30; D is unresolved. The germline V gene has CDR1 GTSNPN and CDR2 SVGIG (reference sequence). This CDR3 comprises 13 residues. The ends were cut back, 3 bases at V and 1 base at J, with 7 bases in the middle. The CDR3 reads CAWRQGSYNEQFF. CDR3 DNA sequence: TGTGCCTGGAGGCAAGGATCCTACAATGAGCAGTTCTTC.

The CDR3 sequence is CASSYNEQFF. The CDR3 coding sequence is TGTGCCAGCAGCTACAATGAGCAGTTCTTC. This chain joins TRBV6-6 and TRBJ2-1; D call uncertain. This CDR3 contains 10 residues. Germline V gene lookup returns CDR1 MNHNY and CDR2 SVGAGI (reference sequence). Trimming took 6 bases from V and 3 from J, leaving 0 bases between them.

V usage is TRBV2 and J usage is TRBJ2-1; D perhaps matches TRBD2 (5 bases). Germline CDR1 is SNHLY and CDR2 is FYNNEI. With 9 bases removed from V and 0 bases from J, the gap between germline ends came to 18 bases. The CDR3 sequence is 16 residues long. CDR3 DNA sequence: TGTGCCAGTAATCCTTCGAGGGCCAGCTCCTACAATGAGCAGTTCTTC. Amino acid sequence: CASNPSRASSYNEQFF. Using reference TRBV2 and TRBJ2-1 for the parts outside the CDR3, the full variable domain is EPEVTQTPSHQVTQMGQEVILRCVPISNHLYFYWYRQILGQKVEFLVSFYNNEISEKSEIFDDQFSVERPDGSNFTLKIRSTKLEDSAMYFCASNPSRASSYNEQFFGPGTRLTVL.

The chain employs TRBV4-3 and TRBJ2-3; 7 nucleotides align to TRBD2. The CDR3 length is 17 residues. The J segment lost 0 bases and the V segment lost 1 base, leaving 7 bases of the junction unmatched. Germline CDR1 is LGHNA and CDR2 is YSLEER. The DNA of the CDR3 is TGCGCCAGCAGCCAAGGCCGGACTAGAATGAGCACAGATACGCAGTATTTT. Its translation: CASSQGRTRMSTDTQYF.

CDR3 protein: CASSSRYLGREDGYTF. CDR3 bases: TGTGCCAGCAGCTCTCGTTATTTGGGCAGGGAGGATGGCTACACCTTC. This chain joins TRBV7-8 and TRBJ1-2, with D maybe TRBD1 (5 bases). Trimming removed 4 bases from V and 6 bases from J, with 21 bases in between. CDR3 length: 16 residues. Per the germline V gene, CDR1 is SGHVS and CDR2 is FQNEAQ.

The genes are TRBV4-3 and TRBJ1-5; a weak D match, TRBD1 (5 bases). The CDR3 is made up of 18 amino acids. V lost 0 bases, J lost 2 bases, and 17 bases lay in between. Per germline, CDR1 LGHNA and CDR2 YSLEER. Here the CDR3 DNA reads TGCGCCAGCAGCCAAGATCGCGCCCGGGGCTCGGGCAATCAGCCCCAGCATTTT. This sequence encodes CASSQDRARGSGNQPQHF.

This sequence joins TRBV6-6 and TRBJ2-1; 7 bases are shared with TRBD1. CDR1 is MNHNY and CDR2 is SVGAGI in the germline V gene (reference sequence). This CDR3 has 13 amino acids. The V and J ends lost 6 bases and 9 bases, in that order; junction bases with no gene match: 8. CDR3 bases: TGTGCCAGCAGGGTTACAGGGGCCGGTGAGCAGTTCTTC. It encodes CASRVTGAGEQFF.

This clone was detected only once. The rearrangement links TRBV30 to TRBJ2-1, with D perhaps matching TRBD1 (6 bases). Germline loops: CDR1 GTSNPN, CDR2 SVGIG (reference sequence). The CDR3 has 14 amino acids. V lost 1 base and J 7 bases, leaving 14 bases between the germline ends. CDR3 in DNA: TGTGCCTGGAGTGGGGACACCATAGCGAATGAGCAGTTCTTC. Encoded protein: CAWSGDTIANEQFF.

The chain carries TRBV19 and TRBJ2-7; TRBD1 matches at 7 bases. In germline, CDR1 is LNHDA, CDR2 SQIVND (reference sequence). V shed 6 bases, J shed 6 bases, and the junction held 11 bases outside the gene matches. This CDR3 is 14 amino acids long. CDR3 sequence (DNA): TGTGCCAGTAGAATCTCGGGACAGTCAGGCGAGCAGTACTTC. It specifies CASRISGQSGEQYF.

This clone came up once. The CDR3 loop reads CASSLGTSGAYEQYF. For the CDR3, the DNA is TGTGCCAGCAGTCTGGGGACTAGCGGGGCCTACGAGCAGTACTTC. V is TRBV27 and J is TRBJ2-7, with 13 bases lining up with TRBD2. Germline values: CDR1 MNHEY, CDR2 SMNVEV (reference sequence). This CDR3 is built from 15 residues. V gave up 5 bases and J gave up 2 bases; unmatched junction bases: 3.

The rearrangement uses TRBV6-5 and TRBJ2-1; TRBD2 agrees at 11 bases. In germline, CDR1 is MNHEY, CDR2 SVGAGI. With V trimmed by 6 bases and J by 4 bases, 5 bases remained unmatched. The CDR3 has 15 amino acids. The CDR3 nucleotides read TGTGCCAGCAGCCGCATAGCGGGAGGGTACAATGAGCAGTTCTTC. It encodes CASSRIAGGYNEQFF.

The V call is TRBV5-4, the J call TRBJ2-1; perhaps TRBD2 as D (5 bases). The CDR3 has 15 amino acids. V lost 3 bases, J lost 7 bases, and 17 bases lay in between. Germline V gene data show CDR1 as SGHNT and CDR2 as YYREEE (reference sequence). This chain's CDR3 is CASSSLVAGQNEQFF. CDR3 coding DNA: TGTGCCAGCAGCTCCCTTGTCGCGGGTCAAAATGAGCAGTTCTTC. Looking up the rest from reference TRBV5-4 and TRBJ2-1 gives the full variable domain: ETGVTQSPTHLIKTRGQQVTLRCSSQSGHNTVSWYQQALGQGPQFIFQYYREEENGRGNFPPRFSGLQFPNYSSELNVNALELDDSALYLCASSSLVAGQNEQFFGPGTRLTVL.

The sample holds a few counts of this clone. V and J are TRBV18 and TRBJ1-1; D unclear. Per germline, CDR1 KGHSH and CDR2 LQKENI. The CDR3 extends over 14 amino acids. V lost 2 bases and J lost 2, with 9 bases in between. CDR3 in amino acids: CASSPSTDNTEAFF. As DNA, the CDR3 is TGTGCCAGCTCACCATCGACTGACAACACTGAAGCTTTCTTT. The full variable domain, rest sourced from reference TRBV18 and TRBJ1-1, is NAGVMQNPRHLVRRRGQEARLRCSPMKGHSHVYWYRQLPEEGLKFMVYLQKENIIDESGMPKERFSAEFPKEGPSILRIQQVVRGDSAAYFCASSPSTDNTEAFFGQGTRLTVV.

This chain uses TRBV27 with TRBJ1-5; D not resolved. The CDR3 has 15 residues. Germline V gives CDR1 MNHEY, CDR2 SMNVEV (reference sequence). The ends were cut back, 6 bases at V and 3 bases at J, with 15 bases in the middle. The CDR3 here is CASSLTGRYNQPQHF. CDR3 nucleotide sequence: TGTGCCAGCAGCTTAACCGGACGGTACAATCAGCCCCAGCATTTT.

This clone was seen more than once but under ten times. The CDR3 sequence is CASSVGAGDTGELFF. The DNA of the CDR3 is TGTGCCAGCAGCGTAGGGGCGGGAGACACCGGGGAGCTGTTTTTT. This chain links TRBV9 with TRBJ2-2, with 7 bases matching TRBD2. Germline V CDR1 and CDR2: SGDLS, YYNGEE. The CDR3 runs 15 residues. The junction had 2 bases not matched to a gene; V was cut back by 0 bases and J by 3 bases.

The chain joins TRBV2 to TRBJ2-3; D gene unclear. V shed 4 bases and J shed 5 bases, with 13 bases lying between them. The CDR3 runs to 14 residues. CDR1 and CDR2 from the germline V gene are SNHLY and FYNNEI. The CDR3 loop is CASSVLTPGDTQYF. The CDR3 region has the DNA TGTGCCAGCAGTGTACTAACCCCCGGAGATACGCAGTATTTT.

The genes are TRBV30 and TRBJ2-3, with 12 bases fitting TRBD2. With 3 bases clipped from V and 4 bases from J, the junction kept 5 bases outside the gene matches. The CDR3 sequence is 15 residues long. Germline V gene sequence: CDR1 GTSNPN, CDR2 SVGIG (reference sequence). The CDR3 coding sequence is TGTGCCTGGAGACCTAGCGGGAGGGCCTCAGATACGCAGTATTTT. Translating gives CAWRPSGRASDTQYF.

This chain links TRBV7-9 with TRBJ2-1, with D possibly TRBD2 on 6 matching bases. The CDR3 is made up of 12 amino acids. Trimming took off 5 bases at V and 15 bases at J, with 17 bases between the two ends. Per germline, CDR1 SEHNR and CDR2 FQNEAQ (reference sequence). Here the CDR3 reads CASSKPRESAFF. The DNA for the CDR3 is TGTGCCAGCAGCAAACCCCGGGAGTCTGCGTTCTTC.

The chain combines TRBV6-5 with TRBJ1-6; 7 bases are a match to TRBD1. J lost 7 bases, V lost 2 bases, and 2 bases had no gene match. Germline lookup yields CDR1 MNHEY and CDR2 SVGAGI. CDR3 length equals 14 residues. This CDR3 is CASSYGTENSPLHF. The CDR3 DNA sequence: TGTGCCAGCAGTTACGGGACAGAAAATTCACCCCTCCACTTT.

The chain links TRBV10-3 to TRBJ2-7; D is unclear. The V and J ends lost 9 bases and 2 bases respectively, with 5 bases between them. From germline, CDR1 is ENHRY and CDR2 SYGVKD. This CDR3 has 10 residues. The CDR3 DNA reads TGTGCCATTTTTACCTACGAGCAGTACTTC. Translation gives CAIFTYEQYF.

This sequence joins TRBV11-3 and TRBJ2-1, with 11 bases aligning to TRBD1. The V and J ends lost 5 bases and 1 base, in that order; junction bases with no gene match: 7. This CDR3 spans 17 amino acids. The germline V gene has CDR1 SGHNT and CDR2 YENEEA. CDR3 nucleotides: TGTGCCAGCAGCCCCGGGACAGGGGGGGGGTCCTACAATGAGCAGTTCTTC. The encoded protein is CASSPGTGGGSYNEQFF.

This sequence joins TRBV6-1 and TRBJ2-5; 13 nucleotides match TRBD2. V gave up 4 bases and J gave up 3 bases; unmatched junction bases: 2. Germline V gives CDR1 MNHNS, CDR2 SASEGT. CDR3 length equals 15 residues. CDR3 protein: CASSVGTSGKETQYF. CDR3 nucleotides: TGTGCCAGCAGTGTGGGGACTAGCGGGAAAGAGACCCAGTACTTC.

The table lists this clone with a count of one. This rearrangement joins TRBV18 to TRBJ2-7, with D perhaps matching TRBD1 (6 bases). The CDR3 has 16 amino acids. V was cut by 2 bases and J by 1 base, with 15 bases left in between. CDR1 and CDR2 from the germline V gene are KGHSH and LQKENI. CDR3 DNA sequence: TGTGCCAGCTCACCAGGTCGCCCAGGGGCATCCTACGAGCAGTACTTC. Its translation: CASSPGRPGASYEQYF.

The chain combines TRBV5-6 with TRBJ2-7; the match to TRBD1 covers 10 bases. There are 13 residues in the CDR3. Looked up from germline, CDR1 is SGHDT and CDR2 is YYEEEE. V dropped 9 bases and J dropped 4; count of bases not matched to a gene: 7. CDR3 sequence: CATHRDRGYEQYF. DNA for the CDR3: TGTGCCACCCACCGGGACAGGGGTTACGAGCAGTACTTC.

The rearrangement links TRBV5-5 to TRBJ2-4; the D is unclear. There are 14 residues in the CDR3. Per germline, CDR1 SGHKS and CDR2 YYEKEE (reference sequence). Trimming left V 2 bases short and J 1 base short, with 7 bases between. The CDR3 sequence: CASSLEFAKNIQYF. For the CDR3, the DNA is TGTGCCAGCAGCTTAGAGTTTGCCAAAAACATTCAGTACTTC.

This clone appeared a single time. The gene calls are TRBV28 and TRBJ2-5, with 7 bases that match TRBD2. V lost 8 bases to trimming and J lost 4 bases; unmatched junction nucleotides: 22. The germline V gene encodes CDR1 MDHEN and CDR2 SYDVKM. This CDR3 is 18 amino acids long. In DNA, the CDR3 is TGTGCCAGCCGGATCTCCGGTGCTAGCGGAGCCCAGGGAGAGACCCAGTACTTC. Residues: CASRISGASGAQGETQYF.

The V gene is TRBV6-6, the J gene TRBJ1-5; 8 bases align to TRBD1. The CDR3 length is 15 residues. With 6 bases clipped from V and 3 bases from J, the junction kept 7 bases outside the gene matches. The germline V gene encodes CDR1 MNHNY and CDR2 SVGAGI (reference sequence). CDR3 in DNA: TGTGCCAGCAGAGCGGGACAGGCGATCAATCAGCCCCAGCATTTT. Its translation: CASRAGQAINQPQHF.

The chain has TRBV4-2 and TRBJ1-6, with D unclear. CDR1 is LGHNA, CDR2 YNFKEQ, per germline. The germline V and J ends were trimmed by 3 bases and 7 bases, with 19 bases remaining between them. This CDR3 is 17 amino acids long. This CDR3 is CASSQSEEPGVNSPLHF. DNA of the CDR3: TGTGCCAGCAGCCAGAGTGAGGAACCCGGGGTGAATTCACCCCTCCACTTT.

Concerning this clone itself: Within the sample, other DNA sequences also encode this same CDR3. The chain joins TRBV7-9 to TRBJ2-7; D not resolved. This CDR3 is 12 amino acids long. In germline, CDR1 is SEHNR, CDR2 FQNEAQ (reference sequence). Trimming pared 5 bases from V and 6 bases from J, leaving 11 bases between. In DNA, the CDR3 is TGTGCCAGCAGCCCGGGCCGCCCCGAGCAGTACTTC. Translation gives CASSPGRPEQYF.

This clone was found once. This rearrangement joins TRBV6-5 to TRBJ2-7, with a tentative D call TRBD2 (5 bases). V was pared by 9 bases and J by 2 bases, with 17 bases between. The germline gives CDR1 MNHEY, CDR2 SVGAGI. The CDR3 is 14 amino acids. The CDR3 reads CASREIATTYEQYF. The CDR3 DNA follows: TGTGCCAGTAGGGAAATAGCGACAACCTACGAGCAGTACTTC.

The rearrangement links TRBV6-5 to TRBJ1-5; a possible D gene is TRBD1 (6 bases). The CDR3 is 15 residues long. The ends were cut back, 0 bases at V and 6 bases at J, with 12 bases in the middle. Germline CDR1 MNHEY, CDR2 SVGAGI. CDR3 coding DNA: TGTGCCAGCAGTTACTCAATTGGGGGCGGTCAGCCCCAGCATTTT. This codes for CASSYSIGGGQPQHF.